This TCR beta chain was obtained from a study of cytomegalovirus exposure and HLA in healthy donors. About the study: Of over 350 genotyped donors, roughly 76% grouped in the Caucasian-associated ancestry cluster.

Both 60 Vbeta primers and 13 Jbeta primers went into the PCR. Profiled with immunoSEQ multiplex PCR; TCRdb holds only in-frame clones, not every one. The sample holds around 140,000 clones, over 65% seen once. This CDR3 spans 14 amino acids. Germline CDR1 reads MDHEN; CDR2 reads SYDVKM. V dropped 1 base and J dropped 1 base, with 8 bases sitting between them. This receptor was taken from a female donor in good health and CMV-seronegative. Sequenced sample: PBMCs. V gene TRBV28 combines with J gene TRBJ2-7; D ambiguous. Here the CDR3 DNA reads TGTGCCAGCAGTTTATTTCTCAGGTCCTACGAGCAGTACTTC. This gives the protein CASSLFLRSYEQYF.